These T cell receptor beta chains were read from a single sample in a study of shared clonotypes between healthy human individuals. Some clones are missing from TCRdb's copy, which holds only in-frame ones; the method was immunoSEQ multiplex PCR. The sample has over 950,000 clones; 70% to 85% are singletons. The source material was memory CD4+ T cells from PBMCs. The receptors come from a man aged 18 to 30 in good health. Some clones in this sample may be carry-over from other donors' samples. Both conserved end residues are part of each CDR3.

V gene	J gene	CDR3 length	CDR3 protein
TRBV5-6	TRBJ1-1	13	CASSLTVNTEAFF
TRBV19	TRBJ2-7	13	CASSIGRAGEQYF
TRBV5-1	TRBJ1-1	13	CASMQGRRTEAFF
TRBV19	TRBJ1-1	13	CASSIVGGEEAFF
TRBV29-1	TRBJ2-5	14	CSVEETASRETQYF
TRBV6-1	TRBJ1-6	14	CASSEAGQNSPLHF
TRBV9	TRBJ1-4	15	CASSVAGGEGEKLFF
TRBV7-2	TRBJ2-1	12	CASSLVYNEQFF
TRBV7-2	TRBJ1-5	17	CASSLRTGPFSNQPQHF
TRBV19	TRBJ1-4	15	CASSNSPRGQEKLFF